Below are 14 T cell receptor beta chains sequenced from a single sample in a study of beta chain features in type 1 diabetes. cDNA synthesis used the whole RNA isolate, giving expressed TCRB sequences. TCRdb keeps only in-frame clones here, not all; method: immunoSEQ multiplex PCR. The repertoire holds approximately 730,000 clones, with roughly 13% as singletons. Antigen specificity for these receptors is unknown. Overall study findings and caveats: TCRB CDR3s from Type 1 diabetes patients were moderately but significantly shorter in all four CD4+ subsets.

The sequencing input was naive CD4+ T cells from blood. The source is a young man with type 1 diabetes.

The chain employs TRBV28 and TRBJ1-2; 10 nucleotides match TRBD1. Looked up from germline, CDR1 is MDHEN and CDR2 is SYDVKM. This CDR3 is 13 amino acids long. The trim removed 11 bases at V and 5 bases at J, leaving 8 bases unmatched. The DNA of the CDR3 is TGTGCCTCACAGGGACAGGGGCTTTATGGCTACACCTTC. It yields the protein CASQGQGLYGYTF.

This chain connects TRBV7-9 to TRBJ1-1, with D perhaps matching TRBD1 (6 bases). The V gene's germline CDR1 is SEHNR and CDR2 FQNEAQ (reference sequence). V gave up 1 base and J gave up 9 bases, with 15 bases separating them. This CDR3 is built from 14 residues. This CDR3 is CASSLEGGTFQAFF. The DNA for the CDR3 is TGTGCCAGCAGCTTAGAGGGGGGAACGTTTCAAGCTTTCTTT.

The chain couples TRBV5-1 to TRBJ2-1, with TRBD2 identical over 14 bases. The CDR3 length is 18 residues. V lost 3 bases to trimming and J lost 2 bases; unmatched junction nucleotides: 7. In germline, CDR1 is SGHRS, CDR2 YFSETQ. The CDR3 here is CASSSKGLAGATYNEQFF. The CDR3 nucleotides are TGCGCCAGCAGCTCGAAGGGACTAGCGGGGGCCACCTACAATGAGCAGTTCTTC.

This clone turned up a few times. The chain is built from TRBV7-3 and TRBJ1-2; 10 positions match TRBD1. The CDR3 extends over 15 amino acids. The junction had 8 bases not matched to a gene; V was cut back by 4 bases and J by 6 bases. Germline V lookup: CDR1 SGHTA, CDR2 FQGTGA. CDR3 bases: TGTGCCAGCAGCTCCAACCCCGGGACAGGGGATGGCTACACCTTC. It specifies CASSSNPGTGDGYTF.

This clone was seen a handful of times. The V and J genes are TRBV6-5 and TRBJ1-2, with unresolved D. Germline V lookup: CDR1 MNHEY, CDR2 SVGAGI. The CDR3 has 11 residues. Trimming shortened V by 6 bases and J by 2 bases, and 4 bases separated the two germline ends. In DNA form, the CDR3 reads TGTGCCAGCAGCCACAACTATGGCTACACCTTC. Protein sequence: CASSHNYGYTF.

The V and J genes are TRBV6-1 and TRBJ1-1; D remains ambiguous. The CDR3 runs 14 residues. Trimming removed 5 bases from V and 2 bases from J, with 12 bases in between. From germline, CDR1 is MNHNS and CDR2 SASEGT. The CDR3 sequence is CASSPQEVNTEAFF. In DNA form, the CDR3 reads TGTGCCAGCAGTCCTCAGGAAGTTAACACTGAAGCTTTCTTT.

The rearrangement uses TRBV6-5 and TRBJ1-4; the D gene is possibly TRBD1 (6 bases). This CDR3 is built from 16 residues. The germline V and J ends were trimmed by 0 bases and 5 bases, with 13 bases remaining between them. Germline loops: CDR1 MNHEY, CDR2 SVGAGI. Here the CDR3 reads CASSYSYRVGNEKLFF. The CDR3 nucleotides are TGTGCCAGCAGTTACTCCTACAGGGTCGGGAATGAAAAACTGTTTTTT.

The chain couples TRBV30 to TRBJ2-1; 13 bases map to TRBD2. V trimming: 3 bases; J trimming: 8 bases; junction bases outside the gene matches: 10. Germline V gene data show CDR1 as GTSNPN and CDR2 as SVGIG (reference sequence). This CDR3 contains 16 residues. The CDR3 DNA reads as TGTGCCTGGAGCCCCGGGACTAGCGGGGCTGTGGATGAGCAGTTCTTC. Translated: CAWSPGTSGAVDEQFF. Full variable domain (outside the CDR3, taken from reference TRBV30 and TRBJ2-1): SQTIHQWPATLVQPVGSPLSLECTVEGTSNPNLYWYRQAAGRGLQLLFYSVGIGQISSEVPQNLSASRPQDRQFILSSKKLLLSDSGFYLCAWSPGTSGAVDEQFFGPGTRLTVL.

This clone was seen more than once but under ten times. The gene calls are TRBV29-1 and TRBJ2-7; 9 nucleotides agree with TRBD1. CDR1 and CDR2 from the germline V gene are SQVTM and ANQGSEA. The J segment lost 4 bases and the V segment lost 3 bases, leaving 4 bases of the junction unmatched. The CDR3 is 13 residues long. CDR3: CSVDGTGPYEQYF. For the CDR3, the DNA is TGCAGCGTTGACGGGACAGGGCCTTACGAGCAGTACTTC.

This clone was picked up a small number of times. V gene TRBV6-5 combines with J gene TRBJ1-5, with TRBD1 as a possible D gene (6 bases). Trimming stripped 4 bases from V and 6 bases from J, with 13 bases between. The V gene's germline CDR1 is MNHEY and CDR2 SVGAGI. The CDR3 totals 14 residues. This CDR3 is CASSSSTGPQPQHF. The CDR3 nucleotides are TGTGCCAGCAGTTCCTCGACAGGCCCTCAGCCCCAGCATTTT.

The chain joins TRBV30 to TRBJ1-5; no firm D call. Trimming cost V 1 base and J 3 bases, with 7 bases left between them. Germline CDR1 GTSNPN, CDR2 SVGIG (reference sequence). The CDR3 is made up of 13 amino acids. The CDR3 sequence: CAWSEDNNQPQHF. The CDR3 region has the DNA TGTGCCTGGAGTGAGGATAACAATCAGCCCCAGCATTTT. The full variable domain, completed using reference TRBV30 and TRBJ1-5, is SQTIHQWPATLVQPVGSPLSLECTVEGTSNPNLYWYRQAAGRGLQLLFYSVGIGQISSEVPQNLSASRPQDRQFILSSKKLLLSDSGFYLCAWSEDNNQPQHFGDGTRLSIL.

The table lists this clone with a few counts. The chain joins TRBV30 to TRBJ2-5; TRBD1 aligns across 11 bases. The J call could be wrong; TRBJ2-7 is a better fit for the DNA end. The length of the CDR3 is 15 residues. The V gene's germline CDR1 is GTSNPN and CDR2 SVGIG (reference sequence). This CDR3 reads CAWSATGQGVHEQYF. The CDR3, as DNA: TGTGCCTGGAGTGCCACGGGACAGGGGGTCCACGAGCAGTACTTC.

The chain is built from TRBV5-6 and TRBJ2-7; no definite D call. Germline V gene sequence: CDR1 SGHDT, CDR2 YYEEEE. V dropped 4 bases and J dropped 5 bases, with 16 bases sitting between them. CDR3 size: 14 residues. The CDR3 DNA reads as TGTGCCAGCAGCCAATTGGCCCCCCTTGACGAGCAGTACTTC. Its translation is CASSQLAPLDEQYF.

In this sample, this clone turned up a few times. The rearrangement uses TRBV5-1 and TRBJ2-3, with D possibly matching TRBD1 (6 bases). Germline loops: CDR1 SGHRS, CDR2 YFSETQ. V gave up 0 bases and J gave up 1 base, with 6 bases separating them. The CDR3 has 14 residues. The CDR3 reads CASSLGTGTDTQYF. The CDR3 bases are TGCGCCAGCAGCTTGGGGACAGGCACAGATACGCAGTATTTT.